This T cell receptor (beta chain) comes out of a study of cytomegalovirus exposure and HLA in healthy donors. Per the germline V gene, CDR1 is SGHNT and CDR2 is YYREEE (reference sequence). V was trimmed by 3 bases and J by 11 bases, leaving 17 bases between them. The CDR3 spans 13 residues. As regards this clone: Its target is unknown.

The study, taken as a whole, reports: A later analysis found TCR association rates differed by HLA locus, highest for DRB1 and lowest for HLA-C.

It was with 60 Vbeta and 13 Jbeta primers that the PCR ran. In the study's own analysis: Later work found around 72 million unique TCR beta chains, with roughly 11 million shared. TCRdb's table, derived via immunoSEQ multiplex PCR, lists solely in-frame clones and lacks some. V and J calls and clone size are as listed in that table; D and trimming were resolved from the DNA. Among more than 150,000 clones listed, 65% to 90% were seen once. The gene calls are TRBV5-4 and TRBJ1-1; D might be TRBD1 (5 bases). The source is a girl aged 2 to 10 in good health and CMV-seropositive. Sequenced input: PBMCs. The CDR3 sequence: CASSSNRGLTAFF. The CDR3 nucleotides are TGTGCCAGCAGCTCCAATAGGGGATTGACCGCTTTCTTT. Full variable domain (missing parts from reference TRBV5-4 and TRBJ1-1): ETGVTQSPTHLIKTRGQQVTLRCSSQSGHNTVSWYQQALGQGPQFIFQYYREEENGRGNFPPRFSGLQFPNYSSELNVNALELDDSALYLCASSSNRGLTAFFGQGTRLTVV.